This T cell receptor (beta chain) was obtained from a study of blood T cell repertoires in COVID-19. Study summary: Sites in the United States, Italy and Spain provided acute and convalescent COVID-19 samples. T cells, B-cell-depleted T cells, or PBMCs supplied cDNA or gDNA.

The V gene end was trimmed by 5 bases and the J gene end by 6 bases; junction bases not matched to a gene: 12. CDR1 and CDR2 from the germline V gene are LNHDA and SQIVND (reference sequence). The CDR3 runs to 15 residues. As originally analysed: Reference gene primer amplification in the assay estimated nucleated cell counts. TCRdb's table, derived via immunoSEQ multiplex PCR, lists solely in-frame clones and lacks some. V, J and clone size derive from that table, while D and trimming were established from the DNA sequence. The data show about 150,000 clones, approximately 83% seen once. The table lists this clone with a few counts.

The sequenced sample consisted of peripheral blood. The TCR comes from a man between 65 and 85 years old with acute or convalescent COVID-19. This chain links TRBV19 with TRBJ1-1, with 7 bases that match TRBD1. The CDR3 coding sequence is TGTGCCAGTAGTTTCCCAGACAGGGAAGTCGCTGAAGCTTTCTTT. It is translated as CASSFPDREVAEAFF.